One sample yielded the 27 T cell receptor beta chains listed below, sequenced in a study of blood T cell repertoires in COVID-19 (TCRdb year 2020). The protocol used for the library was the immunoSEQ multiplex PCR assay. TCRdb holds this immuneACCESS table with in-frame rearrangements only. Some clones are missing; in checked studies, unresolved V genes explain under half, and the rest has no known cause. This sample gives tens of thousands of clones in total; just under 80% of them show up just once. The ten largest clonotypes hold 16% of the sample. The sequenced material came from peripheral blood. The source of these receptors is a human donor in a cohort sampled during active COVID-19.

The V call is TRBV2, the J call TRBJ2-5, with D maybe TRBD2 (7 bases). V dropped 4 bases and J dropped 2 bases, with 11 bases sitting between them. CDR1 and CDR2 from the germline V gene are SNHLY and FYNNEI. The CDR3 has 14 residues. CDR3 loop: CASSGGGSQETQYF. CDR3 in DNA: TGTGCCAGCAGTGGGGGGGGCAGTCAAGAGACCCAGTACTTC.

This chain uses TRBV19 with TRBJ2-7, with a tentative D call TRBD1 (5 bases). Germline CDR1 LNHDA, CDR2 SQIVND (reference sequence). With 7 bases removed from V and 3 bases from J, the gap between germline ends came to 25 bases. The CDR3 has 17 residues. The CDR3 DNA follows: TGTGCCAGTATCAGAGAGTCATATCTGGGGCTTTACTACGAGCAGTACTTC. This codes for CASIRESYLGLYYEQYF.

This chain joins TRBV14 and TRBJ2-2; possibly TRBD2 for D (7 bases). Germline loops: CDR1 SGHDN, CDR2 FVKESK. CDR3 length: 15 amino acids. V was clipped by 4 bases and J by 7 bases, with 16 bases between them. Here the CDR3 DNA reads TGTGCCAGCAGCCCGCTCGGGGGGCTGATCGGGGAGCTGTTTTTT. As protein: CASSPLGGLIGELFF.

This chain joins TRBV6-4 and TRBJ1-2; D is undetermined. Trimming took off 7 bases at V and 0 bases at J, with 12 bases between the two ends. CDR3 size: 14 residues. CDR1 MRHNA and CDR2 SNTAGT come from the germline V gene. In nucleotides, the CDR3 is TGTGCCAGCACTCCAGAACCAGCTAACTATGGCTACACCTTC. Translating it yields CASTPEPANYGYTF.

This chain joins TRBV28 and TRBJ1-6, with D possibly matching TRBD1 (5 bases). V lost 3 bases and J 1 base, leaving 10 bases between the germline ends. Germline V lookup: CDR1 MDHEN, CDR2 SYDVKM. The CDR3 is made up of 16 amino acids. The CDR3 spells CASSFRGGSYNSPLHF. The CDR3 DNA follows: TGTGCCAGCAGTTTCCGGGGGGGATCCTATAATTCACCCCTCCACTTT.

The chain recombines TRBV9 with TRBJ2-1; 7 bases align to TRBD1. Germline V gene data show CDR1 as SGDLS and CDR2 as YYNGEE. The CDR3 covers 15 residues. J was trimmed by 6 bases and V by 0 bases; bases with no gene match: 6. Written as DNA, the CDR3 is TGTGCCAGCAGCGTAGCCGGACAGGAGACCAATGAGCAGTTCTTC. Protein product: CASSVAGQETNEQFF.

This clone appeared many times. At the DNA level, this CDR3 is encoded by other sequences in the same sample as well. The V and J genes are TRBV12-3 or TRBV12-4 and TRBJ1-1; the D gene is possibly TRBD1 (6 bases). V was trimmed by 2 bases and J by 7 bases, leaving 11 bases between them. The CDR3 has 13 residues. CDR3 amino acids: CASSLQGRVEAFF. The CDR3 DNA reads as TGTGCCAGCAGTTTACAGGGGCGGGTTGAAGCTTTCTTT.

CDR3 region: CASSTLSNQPQHF. The CDR3 coding sequence is TGTGCCAGTAGTACACTTAGCAATCAGCCCCAGCATTTT. V and J are TRBV19 and TRBJ1-5; D uncertain. Per germline, CDR1 LNHDA and CDR2 SQIVND (reference sequence). V was cut by 4 bases and J by 0 bases, with 4 bases left in between. The CDR3 covers 13 residues.

The chain employs TRBV28 and TRBJ2-5; 8 nucleotides line up with TRBD2. The CDR3 runs 18 residues. The V gene's germline CDR1 is MDHEN and CDR2 SYDVKM. J gave up 4 bases and V 5 bases, and 18 bases lay outside the gene matches. The CDR3 here is CASSTRSGPGLVIETQYF. The CDR3 coding sequence is TGTGCCAGCAGTACGCGGTCTGGGCCGGGACTAGTAATAGAGACCCAGTACTTC.

This clone appeared once. This sequence joins TRBV10-3 and TRBJ2-3; possibly TRBD2 for D (5 bases). V lost 8 bases, J lost 3 bases, and 12 bases lay in between. The CDR3 length is 13 residues. Germline-derived CDR1 and CDR2 are ENHRY and SYGVKD. The CDR3 protein is CAISQRTTDTQYF. Written as DNA, the CDR3 is TGTGCCATCTCGCAGCGGACTACAGATACGCAGTATTTT.

The chain combines TRBV9 with TRBJ2-3; 14 bases match TRBD2. V gave up 4 bases and J gave up 1 base; unmatched junction bases: 5. Germline CDR1 is SGDLS and CDR2 is YYNGEE. The CDR3 is 17 residues long. This CDR3 reads CASSPPGLAGGTDTQYF. The DNA of the CDR3 is TGTGCCAGCAGCCCACCGGGACTAGCGGGGGGCACAGATACGCAGTATTTT.

The chain combines TRBV29-1 with TRBJ2-3; 16 nucleotides agree with TRBD2. After removal of 7 bases from V and 7 bases from J, the junction contained 8 bases not matched to a gene. In germline, CDR1 is SQVTM, CDR2 ANQGSEA. This CDR3 is 15 amino acids long. The CDR3 is CSASGTSGRANTQYF. As DNA, the CDR3 is TGCAGCGCCTCCGGGACTAGCGGGAGGGCCAATACGCAGTATTTT.

The genes are TRBV5-4 and TRBJ1-1; TRBD1 agrees at 12 bases. CDR1 SGHNT and CDR2 YYREEE come from the germline V gene (reference sequence). Germline trimming cut 5 bases from V and 4 bases from J; bases unmatched to any gene: 9. This CDR3 has 16 residues. CDR3 nucleotide sequence: TGTGCCAGCAGGGCCGGGACAGGGGGCGGGGGCACTGAAGCTTTCTTT. Its translation is CASRAGTGGGGTEAFF. The whole variable domain, filled in from reference TRBV5-4 and TRBJ1-1, reads ETGVTQSPTHLIKTRGQQVTLRCSSQSGHNTVSWYQQALGQGPQFIFQYYREEENGRGNFPPRFSGLQFPNYSSELNVNALELDDSALYLCASRAGTGGGGTEAFFGQGTRLTVV.

The rearrangement uses TRBV28 and TRBJ1-5; unclear D gene. This CDR3 is built from 12 residues. V lost 6 bases, J lost 3 bases, and 6 bases lay in between. Germline V CDR1 and CDR2: MDHEN, SYDVKM. The CDR3 spells CASRGTNQPQHF. The CDR3 DNA sequence: TGTGCCAGCAGGGGCACCAATCAGCCCCAGCATTTT.

This chain joins TRBV5-1 and TRBJ2-1; 11 bases map to TRBD2. The germline V gene has CDR1 SGHRS and CDR2 YFSETQ. This CDR3 is built from 17 residues. Trimming removed 4 bases from V and 0 bases from J; junction bases left unmatched: 6. The CDR3: CASSKGLAESSYNEQFF. The CDR3 coding sequence is TGCGCCAGCAGCAAGGGACTAGCGGAGAGCTCCTACAATGAGCAGTTCTTC.

The gene calls are TRBV18 and TRBJ2-7; D is possibly TRBD1 (6 bases). V was cut by 2 bases and J by 5 bases, with 13 bases left in between. Germline V gives CDR1 KGHSH, CDR2 LQKENI. The CDR3 totals 14 residues. CDR3 loop: CASSPSSGANEQYF. In nucleotides, the CDR3 is TGTGCCAGCTCACCATCGTCAGGGGCCAACGAGCAGTACTTC. The entire variable domain, with the rest obtained from reference TRBV18 and TRBJ2-7, is as follows: NAGVMQNPRHLVRRRGQEARLRCSPMKGHSHVYWYRQLPEEGLKFMVYLQKENIIDESGMPKERFSAEFPKEGPSILRIQQVVRGDSAAYFCASSPSSGANEQYFGPGTRLTVT.

The chain is built from TRBV2 and TRBJ1-4, with D hard to call. Trimming stripped 6 bases from V and 8 bases from J, with 22 bases between. The CDR3 has 16 residues. CDR1 is SNHLY and CDR2 is FYNNEI in the germline V gene. The CDR3 spells CASRVSEAARKEKLFF. In DNA, the CDR3 is TGTGCCAGCAGGGTCAGTGAGGCTGCACGTAAGGAAAAACTGTTTTTT.

The chain's CDR3 is CASSLGVYQPQHF. The CDR3 DNA reads as TGTGCCAGCAGCCTAGGGGTTTATCAGCCCCAGCATTTT. V and J are TRBV12-3 or TRBV12-4 and TRBJ1-5; D is possibly TRBD1 (5 bases). The CDR3 spans 13 residues. V lost 6 bases and J lost 5, with 11 bases in between.

The V call is TRBV19, the J call TRBJ1-2; 8 bases line up with TRBD1. V lost 6 bases to trimming and J lost 2 bases; unmatched junction nucleotides: 11. This CDR3 spans 16 amino acids. Looked up from germline, CDR1 is LNHDA and CDR2 is SQIVND (reference sequence). The CDR3, as DNA: TGTGCCAGTAGAGGTCGATGGACAGGGACCAACTATGGCTACACCTTC. It encodes CASRGRWTGTNYGYTF.

The genes are TRBV7-9 and TRBJ1-5; maybe TRBD1 (5 bases). This CDR3 contains 14 residues. Germline CDR1 reads SEHNR; CDR2 reads FQNEAQ (reference sequence). Trimming removed 5 bases at V and 6 bases at J, with 14 bases between. CDR3 in DNA: TGTGCCAGCAGCGAAGGGGCCCCTCCTCAGCCCCAGCATTTT. Its protein product is CASSEGAPPQPQHF.

The chain links TRBV3-1 (or the pseudogene TRBV3-2) to TRBJ2-3; 9 positions match TRBD1. Unmatched junction bases numbered 7, after V lost 1 base and J lost 5 bases. This CDR3 has 16 residues. Germline V gene lookup returns CDR1 LGHDT and CDR2 YNNKEL (reference sequence). This chain's CDR3 is CASSQASGQGGDTQYF. CDR3 in DNA: TGTGCCAGCAGCCAAGCTTCGGGACAGGGAGGAGATACGCAGTATTTT.

This clone was seen repeatedly, ten times or more. This CDR3 reads CASSLGTVSEQYF. For the CDR3, the DNA is TGCGCCAGCAGCTTAGGGACAGTTTCCGAGCAGTACTTC. V is TRBV5-1 and J is TRBJ2-7; the match to TRBD1 covers 7 bases. Looked up from germline, CDR1 is SGHRS and CDR2 is YFSETQ. The CDR3 is 13 amino acids. Trimming took 2 bases from V and 6 from J; bases not matched to a gene: 5.

The table lists this clone with a few counts. The rearrangement joins TRBV28 to TRBJ2-1; perhaps TRBD2 as D (7 bases). Trimming pared 7 bases from V and 4 bases from J, leaving 14 bases between. CDR3 length: 14 amino acids. Germline CDR1 reads MDHEN; CDR2 reads SYDVKM. In DNA form, the CDR3 reads TGTGCCAGCAAGGGGGGGACTTTTTACAATGAGCAGTTCTTC. It codes for CASKGGTFYNEQFF.

The chain couples TRBV20-1 to TRBJ1-6; D possibly corresponds to TRBD1 (5 bases). This CDR3 region has 11 residues. Trimming removed 6 bases from V and 10 bases from J, with 10 bases in between. Germline V gives CDR1 DFQATT, CDR2 SNEGSKA (reference sequence). The CDR3 loop is CSATGGSPLHF. The CDR3 coding sequence is TGCAGTGCCACCGGGGGGTCACCCCTCCACTTT.

The gene calls are TRBV5-1 and TRBJ2-4, with D maybe TRBD1 (5 bases). The V end lost 5 bases, the J end lost 0 bases, and 18 bases lay between the germline ends. From germline, CDR1 is SGHRS and CDR2 YFSETQ. This CDR3 has 17 residues. The CDR3 region is CASRGSYAGKAKNIQYF. CDR3 DNA sequence: TGCGCCAGCAGAGGGTCGTACGCAGGGAAAGCCAAAAACATTCAGTACTTC.

The chain uses TRBV24-1 and TRBJ2-1; TRBD2 matches 9 bases. The CDR3 extends over 15 amino acids. Losses at the gene ends were 2 bases for V and 7 bases for J; bases not matched to a gene: 5. CDR1 and CDR2 (germline): KGHDR, SFDVKD. The CDR3 DNA reads TGTGCCACCAGTGATTCACGACTAGCGGCGAATGAGCAGTTCTTC. Its protein is CATSDSRLAANEQFF.

In its sample, this clone was seen once. The CDR3 DNA reads as TGTGCCAGCTCACCTGCGGGGGACCGGGAGACCCAGTACTTC. Protein product: CASSPAGDRETQYF. This chain links TRBV18 with TRBJ2-5; 7 nucleotides match TRBD2. CDR3 length: 14 amino acids. J lost 5 bases, V lost 3 bases, and 6 bases had no gene match. Germline values: CDR1 KGHSH, CDR2 LQKENI.